This T cell receptor (beta chain) stems from a study of early T cells in non-severe SARS-CoV-2 infection. Study at large: The sequenced material was bulk RNA from unsorted whole blood, and its chains were unpaired.

This clonotype was found a few times. Using its own MiXCR run on the 5' RACE reads, TCRdb lists one record per CDR3 protein. The repertoire holds about 69,000 distinct CDR3 sequences, with about 9% as singletons. The CDR3 has 17 amino acids. V shed 2 bases, J shed 6 bases, and the junction held 16 bases outside the gene matches. The germline CDR1 and CDR2 sequences are KGHSH and LQKENI. J is TRBJ2-7 and V is TRBV18, with TRBD1 matching over 7 bases. The clonotype comes from an adult who was a healthcare worker with PCR-confirmed SARS-CoV-2 infection or an uninfected control (not recorded which). Sequenced: whole blood. CDR3 sequence: CASSPYRDSQKSAEQYF. DNA for the CDR3: TGTGCCAGCTCACCATACCGGGACAGCCAAAAGTCCGCCGAGCAGTACTTC. The complete variable domain, with remaining parts taken from reference TRBV18 and TRBJ2-7, reads NAGVMQNPRHLVRRRGQEARLRCSPMKGHSHVYWYRQLPEEGLKFMVYLQKENIIDESGMPKERFSAEFPKEGPSILRIQQVVRGDSAAYFCASSPYRDSQKSAEQYFGPGTRLTVT.